One and the same sample provided the 24 T cell receptor beta chains below, sequenced in a study of T cells after yellow fever vaccination. TCRdb analysed the 5' RACE reads with MiXCR anew, one entry per CDR3 protein. The table lists some 220,000 distinct CDR3 sequences, 3% to 4% of them singletons. Here the sequenced sample was CD4+ T cells sorted from PBMCs, taken 10 days after the yellow fever booster vaccination. The receptor set was obtained from a man aged 18 to 29 who received the YFV17D yellow fever vaccine.

This clonotype was seen at least ten times. The V and J genes are TRBV5-1 and TRBJ1-6, with 8 bases identical to TRBD1. From germline, CDR1 is SGHRS and CDR2 YFSETQ. The CDR3 contains 13 residues. Trimming removed 5 bases from V and 8 bases from J; junction bases left unmatched: 3. In nucleotides, the CDR3 is TGCGCCAGCAGAGGACAGGGAGATTCACCCCTCCACTTT. It encodes CASRGQGDSPLHF.

This clonotype was recorded at least ten times. The CDR3 loop is CSARVVRGNYGYTF. In nucleotides, the CDR3 is TGCAGTGCTAGAGTAGTTCGGGGAAACTATGGCTACACCTTC. The rearrangement uses TRBV20-1 and TRBJ1-2; D gene uncertain. Deletions cut 1 base from V and 2 bases from J, with 11 bases between. CDR1 and CDR2 (germline): DFQATT, SNEGSKA (reference sequence). The CDR3 totals 14 residues.

This clonotype was recorded many times. This sequence joins TRBV20-1 and TRBJ2-3, with D tentatively TRBD1 (6 bases). Trimming removed 5 bases at V and 6 bases at J, with 15 bases between. The CDR3 spans 13 residues. The germline V gene has CDR1 DFQATT and CDR2 SNEGSKA (reference sequence). The CDR3 here is CSAGPGAADTQYF. For the CDR3, the DNA is TGCAGTGCTGGCCCAGGGGCGGCGGATACGCAGTATTTT.

This clonotype has ten or more counts. The gene calls are TRBV27 and TRBJ2-3; the match to TRBD2 covers 9 bases. The CDR3 contains 16 residues. Germline values: CDR1 MNHEY, CDR2 SMNVEV (reference sequence). With 7 bases clipped from V and 4 bases from J, the junction kept 12 bases outside the gene matches. The CDR3 reads CASKTGWRGGPDTQYF. CDR3 coding DNA: TGTGCCAGCAAGACAGGGTGGCGGGGGGGGCCAGATACGCAGTATTTT.

The table lists this clonotype with a few counts. V usage is TRBV20-1 and J usage is TRBJ2-5; D is ambiguous. The V gene's germline CDR1 is DFQATT and CDR2 SNEGSKA (reference sequence). Trimming removed 4 bases at V and 6 bases at J, with 12 bases between. The CDR3 spans 12 residues. CDR3 DNA: TGCAGTGCTACCAGTGAGGTTAAGACCCAGTACTTC. It is translated as CSATSEVKTQYF.

In this sample, this clonotype turned up a few times. The gene calls are TRBV7-6 and TRBJ2-4; 10 nucleotides match TRBD1. This CDR3 contains 14 residues. V shed 2 bases and J 9 bases; nucleotides not matched to a gene: 4. The V gene's germline CDR1 is SGHVS and CDR2 FNYEAQ. This CDR3 reads CASSLSGTGAIQYF. For the CDR3, the DNA is TGTGCCAGCAGCTTATCTGGGACAGGGGCCATTCAGTACTTC.

The CDR3 DNA follows: TGTGCCAGCATCCTTCAGGGGAGCAAAGGAAACGAGCAGTACGTC. It translates to CASILQGSKGNEQYV. This chain connects TRBV5-6 to TRBJ2-7, with D tentatively TRBD1 (6 bases). This CDR3 has 15 amino acids. With 6 bases removed from V and 5 bases from J, the gap between germline ends came to 21 bases. CDR1 is SGHDT, CDR2 YYEEEE, per germline.

Many counts were recorded for this clonotype. The chain couples TRBV18 to TRBJ2-5; D not resolved. Per the germline V gene, CDR1 is KGHSH and CDR2 is LQKENI. V lost 0 bases, J lost 5 bases, and 19 bases lay in between. The CDR3 contains 17 residues. Written as DNA, the CDR3 is TGTGCCAGCTCACCACCGTACAAGGTCCTGGATGTGGAGACCCAGTACTTC. It encodes CASSPPYKVLDVETQYF. The full variable domain, in which reference TRBV18 and TRBJ2-5 provide the parts outside the CDR3, is NAGVMQNPRHLVRRRGQEARLRCSPMKGHSHVYWYRQLPEEGLKFMVYLQKENIIDESGMPKERFSAEFPKEGPSILRIQQVVRGDSAAYFCASSPPYKVLDVETQYFGPGTRLLVL.

The chain employs TRBV19 and TRBJ2-5; possible D gene TRBD2, 6 bases. The germline CDR1 and CDR2 sequences are LNHDA and SQIVND (reference sequence). The ends were cut back, 1 base at V and 5 bases at J, with 11 bases in the middle. The CDR3 loop spans 14 amino acids. In DNA, the CDR3 is TGTGCCAGTAGTATAGTAGGAGGGATCGAGACCCAGTACTTC. Residues: CASSIVGGIETQYF.

This clonotype was found a few times. The V gene is TRBV7-3, the J gene TRBJ1-6; the D gene is possibly TRBD1 (5 bases). From germline, CDR1 is SGHTA and CDR2 FQGTGA. Trimming pared 5 bases from V and 6 bases from J, leaving 11 bases between. The CDR3 length is 14 residues. The CDR3 sequence is CASSESGLNSPLHF. The CDR3 region has the DNA TGTGCCAGCAGCGAGTCGGGGCTTAATTCACCCCTCCACTTT.

This clonotype occurred many times. The CDR3 spells CASSQDWGNYGYTF. For the CDR3, the DNA is TGCGCCAGCAGCCAAGATTGGGGGAACTATGGCTACACCTTC. The V gene is TRBV4-3, the J gene TRBJ1-2; possible D gene TRBD1, 5 bases. This CDR3 region has 14 residues. Deletions cut 0 bases from V and 2 bases from J, with 7 bases between. CDR1 and CDR2 (germline): LGHNA, YSLEER.

In its sample, this clonotype was seen many times. The rearrangement uses TRBV11-1 and TRBJ2-7; D possibly uses TRBD1 or TRBD2 (6 bases each). The length of the CDR3 is 14 residues. The V gene lost 1 base and the J gene lost 7 bases, with 14 bases spanning the gap. Germline CDR1 reads SGHAT; CDR2 reads FQDESV (reference sequence). Written as DNA, the CDR3 is TGTGCCAGCAGCTTAGGCGCGGGGACACCGGAGCAGTACTTC. It yields the protein CASSLGAGTPEQYF.

This clonotype was seen ten or more times. The rearrangement links TRBV20-1 to TRBJ1-1; D perhaps matches TRBD1 (6 bases). The V end was cut by 1 base, the J end by 4 bases, with 13 bases between. Looked up from germline, CDR1 is DFQATT and CDR2 is SNEGSKA (reference sequence). This CDR3 has 14 amino acids. CDR3 loop: CSARAGQRPTEAFF. The DNA of the CDR3 is TGCAGTGCTAGAGCCGGACAGAGGCCCACTGAAGCTTTCTTT.

This rearrangement joins TRBV18 to TRBJ2-1, with TRBD2 as a possible D gene (5 bases). This CDR3 spans 13 amino acids. The germline CDR1 and CDR2 sequences are KGHSH and LQKENI. The V and J ends lost 2 bases and 7 bases respectively, with 9 bases between them. The CDR3 sequence is CASSPRTLNEQFF. CDR3 bases: TGTGCCAGCTCACCAAGGACTCTTAATGAGCAGTTCTTC.

The V and J genes are TRBV29-1 and TRBJ1-2; no clear D. V lost 4 bases, J lost 5 bases, and 14 bases lay in between. Germline CDR1 and CDR2: SQVTM and ANQGSEA. CDR3 length: 13 amino acids. The CDR3 protein is CSVGAGAGYGYTF. The CDR3 DNA sequence: TGCAGCGTTGGGGCGGGAGCGGGATATGGCTACACCTTC.

This clonotype was seen a handful of times. V usage is TRBV28 and J usage is TRBJ1-1; D perhaps matches TRBD1 (6 bases). The ends were cut back, 6 bases at V and 2 bases at J, with 7 bases in the middle. The germline V gene has CDR1 MDHEN and CDR2 SYDVKM. This CDR3 is built from 12 residues. The CDR3 bases are TGTGCCAGCAGGGGACACAACACTGAAGCTTTCTTT. Its protein is CASRGHNTEAFF.

A few counts support this clonotype. This chain links TRBV29-1 with TRBJ2-7; D might be TRBD1 (5 bases). Germline V gene lookup returns CDR1 SQVTM and CDR2 ANQGSEA. Trimming cost V 4 bases and J 2 bases, with 12 bases left between them. This CDR3 contains 13 residues. The chain's CDR3 is CSVVPAGTYEQYF. The DNA of the CDR3 is TGCAGCGTTGTCCCGGCAGGGACCTACGAGCAGTACTTC.

This clonotype was found a few times. The V and J genes are TRBV28 and TRBJ2-3, with D possibly matching TRBD2 (7 bases). Trimming pared 5 bases from V and 4 bases from J, leaving 19 bases between. The CDR3 extends over 16 amino acids. Germline CDR1 and CDR2: MDHEN and SYDVKM. CDR3 loop: CASSPGVRGGPDTQYF. CDR3 nucleotides: TGTGCCAGCAGTCCCGGAGTGAGGGGGGGCCCAGATACGCAGTATTTT.

The chain carries TRBV19 and TRBJ1-5, with TRBD1 identical over 8 bases. The CDR3 has 14 amino acids. J lost 4 bases, V lost 8 bases, and 7 bases had no gene match. Germline-derived CDR1 and CDR2 are LNHDA and SQIVND (reference sequence). The CDR3 DNA is TGTGCCAGTGACAGGGGCCTAAAAAATCAGCCCCAGCATTTT. It codes for CASDRGLKNQPQHF.

This clonotype has ten or more counts. In DNA, the CDR3 is TGCAGTGCTGAACAGAGCTCCTATAATTCACCCCTCCACTTT. It translates to CSAEQSSYNSPLHF. The chain employs TRBV20-1 and TRBJ1-6; D remains ambiguous. This CDR3 is built from 14 residues. Germline CDR1 is DFQATT and CDR2 is SNEGSKA (reference sequence). The germline V and J ends were trimmed by 5 bases and 0 bases, with 8 bases remaining between them.

This clonotype was recorded a few times. The rearrangement uses TRBV5-6 and TRBJ2-3; 9 bases agree with TRBD2. The CDR3 contains 16 residues. Per germline, CDR1 SGHDT and CDR2 YYEEEE. J lost 0 bases, V lost 1 base, and 3 bases had no gene match. The CDR3 region is CASSLPSGKSTDTQYF. DNA for the CDR3: TGTGCCAGCAGCTTGCCTAGCGGGAAAAGCACAGATACGCAGTATTTT. The whole variable domain, remainder taken from reference TRBV5-6 and TRBJ2-3, is DAGVTQSPTHLIKTRGQQVTLRCSPKSGHDTVSWYQQALGQGPQFIFQYYEEEERQRGNFPDRFSGHQFPNYSSELNVNALLLGDSALYLCASSLPSGKSTDTQYFGPGTRLTVL.

A remark on this clonotype: Germline and junction disagree at one end, which may indicate a read error. CDR3 bases: TGCAGTTTCCGCGCGGGGAATCTGCCCCAGCATTTT. Residues: CSFRAGNLPQHF. The chain uses TRBV20-1 and TRBJ1-5; no reliable D call. CDR3 length equals 12 residues. Germline assignment: CDR1 DFQATT and CDR2 SNEGSKA (reference sequence).

The V call is TRBV6-1, the J call TRBJ2-6; no firm D call. V was shortened by 5 bases and J by 6 bases, with 2 bases between the two germline ends. Germline CDR1 is MNHNS and CDR2 is SASEGT. This CDR3 has 11 amino acids. CDR3 loop: CASSLANVLTF. CDR3 DNA: TGTGCCAGCAGTCTGGCCAACGTCCTGACTTTC.

In this sample, this clonotype turned up many times. V gene TRBV4-3 combines with J gene TRBJ1-3, with a weak D call TRBD1 (6 bases). The CDR3 has 16 amino acids. Germline values: CDR1 LGHNA, CDR2 YSLEER. The V gene lost 0 bases and the J gene lost 9 bases, with 18 bases spanning the gap. The CDR3 here is CASSQEQGGSWGTIYF. The DNA of the CDR3 is TGCGCCAGCAGCCAAGAACAGGGAGGGTCATGGGGCACCATATATTTT.